Listed below are T cell receptor beta chains from one sample, sequenced in a study of early T cells in non-severe SARS-CoV-2 infection. From the 5' RACE reads, TCRdb called clonotypes with MiXCR, one entry per CDR3 protein. The sample records 85,000 to 100,000 distinct CDR3 sequences, 16% being singletons. Sequenced input: whole blood. The receptors derive from an adult who was a healthcare worker with PCR-confirmed SARS-CoV-2 infection or an uninfected control (not recorded which). The CDR3 runs from the conserved cysteine through the conserved F or W. Fields, in order: V gene, D gene, clone size, J gene, CDR3 protein, CDR3 DNA. The D gene is left open where the match is weak. Part of the rows lack a size; the others show once, few, many or a class for expanded clones.

V gene: TRBV4-3; D gene: .; clone size: .; J gene: TRBJ2-2; CDR3 protein: CASSLGPEGFTGELFF; CDR3 DNA: TGCGCCAGCAGCCTCGGGCCCGAGGGGTTCACCGGGGAGCTGTTTTTT
V gene: TRBV18; D gene: .; clone size: many; J gene: TRBJ2-7; CDR3 protein: CASSQYRDTLYEQYF; CDR3 DNA: TGTGCCAGCTCACAATACCGGGACACGCTCTACGAGCAGTACTTC
V gene: TRBV20-1; D gene: TRBD2; clone size: few; J gene: TRBJ2-4; CDR3 protein: CSAPSAGGLAKNIQYF; CDR3 DNA: TGCAGTGCTCCGAGCGCGGGGGGCTTAGCCAAAAACATTCAGTACTTC
V gene: TRBV7-2; D gene: TRBD1; clone size: many; J gene: TRBJ2-7; CDR3 protein: CASSPQTGGYEQYF; CDR3 DNA: TGTGCCAGCAGCCCGCAAACAGGGGGCTACGAGCAGTACTTC
V gene: TRBV5-4; D gene: .; clone size: .; J gene: TRBJ1-1; CDR3 protein: CASSWPEDTTEAFF; CDR3 DNA: TGTGCCAGCAGCTGGCCCGAAGATACCACTGAAGCTTTCTTT
V gene: TRBV6-2/TRBV6-3; D gene: .; clone size: many; J gene: TRBJ2-7; CDR3 protein: CASSYPSYEQYF; CDR3 DNA: TGTGCCAGCAGTTACCCCTCCTACGAGCAGTACTTC
V gene: TRBV12-3/TRBV12-4; D gene: TRBD1; clone size: many; J gene: TRBJ1-5; CDR3 protein: CASSLARGQDSNQPQHF; CDR3 DNA: TGTGCCAGCAGTTTAGCAAGAGGACAGGATAGCAATCAGCCCCAGCATTTT
V gene: TRBV6-2/TRBV6-3; D gene: .; clone size: few; J gene: TRBJ2-4; CDR3 protein: CASSFDLLAKNIQYF; CDR3 DNA: TGTGCCAGCAGTTTCGACCTATTAGCCAAAAACATTCAGTACTTC
V gene: TRBV6-2/TRBV6-3; D gene: TRBD2; clone size: many; J gene: TRBJ2-2; CDR3 protein: CASSLGTSSGELFF; CDR3 DNA: TGTGCCAGCAGTTTGGGGACTAGCAGCGGGGAGCTGTTTTTT
V gene: TRBV6-2/TRBV6-3; D gene: .; clone size: .; J gene: TRBJ2-3; CDR3 protein: CASRSSLNAQYF; CDR3 DNA: TGTGCCAGCAGATCCAGCTTAAACGCGCAGTATTTT
V gene: TRBV3-1; D gene: TRBD2; clone size: .; J gene: TRBJ2-5; CDR3 protein: CASSQDTSGMPQETQYF; CDR3 DNA: TGTGCCAGCAGCCAAGACACTAGCGGGATGCCCCAAGAGACCCAGTACTTC
V gene: TRBV7-2; D gene: TRBD2; clone size: .; J gene: TRBJ2-3; CDR3 protein: CASSSPVAIGGATDTQYF; CDR3 DNA: TGTGCCAGCAGCTCCCCGGTGGCAATCGGGGGGGCCACAGATACGCAGTATTTT
V gene: TRBV7-2; D gene: .; clone size: .; J gene: TRBJ2-3; CDR3 protein: CAKGDLYTDTQYF; CDR3 DNA: TGTGCCAAAGGGGACCTCTACACAGATACGCAGTATTTT
V gene: TRBV28; D gene: .; clone size: few; J gene: TRBJ2-7; CDR3 protein: CASSPHPGLSYEQYF; CDR3 DNA: TGTGCCAGCAGTCCTCACCCGGGCCTTTCCTACGAGCAGTACTTC
V gene: TRBV18; D gene: .; clone size: .; J gene: TRBJ2-2; CDR3 protein: CASSPGPATGELFF; CDR3 DNA: TGTGCCAGCTCACCAGGACCAGCCACCGGGGAGCTGTTTTTT
V gene: TRBV7-2; D gene: TRBD1; clone size: .; J gene: TRBJ2-1; CDR3 protein: CASSLGQGLNEQFF; CDR3 DNA: TGTGCCAGCAGCTTAGGACAGGGCCTAAATGAGCAGTTCTTC
V gene: TRBV18; D gene: TRBD1; clone size: .; J gene: TRBJ2-6; CDR3 protein: CASSPRTGGTSGANVLTF; CDR3 DNA: TGTGCCAGCTCACCACGGACAGGGGGCACCTCTGGGGCCAACGTCCTGACTTTC
V gene: TRBV6-2/TRBV6-3; D gene: .; clone size: .; J gene: TRBJ2-1; CDR3 protein: CASSPTDNEQFF; CDR3 DNA: TGTGCCAGCAGCCCTACAGACAATGAGCAGTTCTTC
V gene: TRBV6-2/TRBV6-3; D gene: TRBD2; clone size: few; J gene: TRBJ2-2; CDR3 protein: CASSLGTSWPNTGELFF; CDR3 DNA: TGTGCCAGCAGCCTCGGGACTAGCTGGCCTAACACCGGGGAGCTGTTTTTT
V gene: TRBV28; D gene: .; clone size: .; J gene: TRBJ2-3; CDR3 protein: CASSSLGGYSTDTQYF; CDR3 DNA: TGTGCCAGCAGTTCATTAGGGGGGTACAGCACAGATACGCAGTATTTT
V gene: TRBV12-3/TRBV12-4; D gene: .; clone size: few; J gene: TRBJ2-7; CDR3 protein: CASRPGLWGEQYF; CDR3 DNA: TGTGCCAGCAGGCCCGGTTTGTGGGGGGAGCAGTACTTC
V gene: TRBV4-3; D gene: TRBD2; clone size: .; J gene: TRBJ2-2; CDR3 protein: CASSQDPPLTSGSAGELFF; CDR3 DNA: TGCGCCAGCAGCCAAGATCCACCCCTCACTAGCGGGAGCGCCGGGGAGCTGTTTTTT
V gene: TRBV6-1; D gene: .; clone size: .; J gene: TRBJ2-6; CDR3 protein: CASSVLPSSGANVLTF; CDR3 DNA: TGTGCCAGCAGTGTCCTCCCCTCCTCTGGGGCCAACGTCCTGACTTTC
V gene: TRBV11-2; D gene: TRBD1; clone size: .; J gene: TRBJ2-1; CDR3 protein: CASSNDRVSWSNEQFF; CDR3 DNA: TGTGCCAGCAGCAACGACAGGGTTTCGTGGAGCAATGAGCAGTTCTTC
V gene: TRBV29-1; D gene: .; clone size: many; J gene: TRBJ2-7; CDR3 protein: CSVEDGGYEQYF; CDR3 DNA: TGCAGCGTTGAAGATGGGGGTTACGAGCAGTACTTC
V gene: TRBV29-1; D gene: TRBD1; clone size: .; J gene: TRBJ2-3; CDR3 protein: CSVDRQGADTQYF; CDR3 DNA: TGCAGCGTTGATCGGCAGGGGGCAGATACGCAGTATTTT